This entry lists 32 T cell receptor beta chains sequenced from one sample in a study of T-cell reconstitution after alpha-beta-depleted transplantation in children. The TCRbeta library was prepared with unique molecular identifiers. Using its own MiXCR run on the PCR reads, TCRdb lists one record per CDR3 protein. There are around 370,000 distinct CDR3 sequences in the sample; 15% to 20% occur only once, and approximately 44% lies in the top ten. The source material was PBMCs, mostly from graft donor cells, sampled 360 days after TCRalphabeta/CD19-depleted stem cell transplant. The receptors come from a male patient aged 2-15 years who had a stem cell transplant for acute lymphoblastic leukemia, so the T cells may come from the graft donor.

The V call is TRBV5-1, the J call TRBJ2-1; D ambiguous. Trimming removed 0 bases at V and 6 bases at J, with 10 bases between. CDR1 and CDR2 (germline): SGHRS, YFSETQ. CDR3 length: 14 amino acids. The CDR3 DNA reads as TGCGCCAGCAGCTTGGAGTATCGAGGCAATGAGCAGTTCTTC. This gives the protein CASSLEYRGNEQFF.

The CDR3 spells CASSLILAPYNEQFF. Written as DNA, the CDR3 is TGTGCCAGCAGCTTAATACTAGCCCCCTACAATGAGCAGTTCTTC. The V and J genes are TRBV7-9 and TRBJ2-1; a possible D gene is TRBD2 (6 bases). Germline loops: CDR1 SEHNR, CDR2 FQNEAQ (reference sequence). The length of the CDR3 is 15 residues. The V end lost 2 bases, the J end lost 2 bases, and 10 bases lay between the germline ends.

This chain joins TRBV4-1 and TRBJ2-7, with 8 positions matching TRBD2. The CDR3 consists of 15 residues. J gave up 6 bases and V 4 bases, and 11 bases lay outside the gene matches. From germline, CDR1 is MGHRA and CDR2 YSYEKL. The CDR3 protein is CASSPHSGSLVEQYF. The CDR3 coding sequence is TGCGCCAGCAGCCCTCACAGCGGGAGCTTAGTCGAGCAGTACTTC.

This rearrangement joins TRBV5-1 to TRBJ2-3; TRBD1 might be the D (7 bases). Trimming removed 4 bases at V and 2 bases at J, with 11 bases between. The CDR3 loop spans 14 amino acids. From germline, CDR1 is SGHRS and CDR2 YFSETQ. The CDR3 nucleotides are TGCGCCAGCAGCGCGGGACAGACCACAGATACGCAGTATTTT. Residues: CASSAGQTTDTQYF.

The rearrangement joins TRBV12-3 or TRBV12-4 to TRBJ2-7, with TRBD2 as a possible D gene (7 bases). V was trimmed by 6 bases and J by 3 bases, leaving 15 bases between them. CDR3 length equals 14 residues. Written as DNA, the CDR3 is TGTGCCAGCAGCAGGTGGGGGGGCGGCTACGAGCAGTACTTC. Translating it yields CASSRWGGGYEQYF.

CDR3 sequence: CSVEEFARPGELFF. The DNA of the CDR3 is TGCAGCGTTGAAGAATTCGCTAGACCCGGGGAGCTGTTTTTT. The chain joins TRBV29-1 to TRBJ2-2; D unclear. Trimming removed 0 bases at V and 6 bases at J, with 11 bases between. Germline V gene sequence: CDR1 SQVTM, CDR2 ANQGSEA. This CDR3 contains 14 residues.

This chain uses TRBV6-5 with TRBJ2-3; TRBD2 agrees at 7 bases. Germline-derived CDR1 and CDR2 are MNHEY and SVGAGI. This CDR3 region has 16 residues. The V and J ends lost 0 bases and 4 bases, in that order; junction bases with no gene match: 7. CDR3 in DNA: TGTGCCAGCAGTTACTCCTTAGGACTAGGGGCAGATACGCAGTATTTT. This translates into CASSYSLGLGADTQYF.

This clonotype was seen a handful of times. The V call is TRBV20-1, the J call TRBJ2-3; D gene ambiguous. Trimming took 5 bases from V and 6 from J, leaving 12 bases between them. Germline assignment: CDR1 DFQATT and CDR2 SNEGSKA (reference sequence). The CDR3 totals 12 residues. The CDR3 sequence is CSAPRSADTQYF. CDR3 nucleotides: TGCAGTGCTCCCCGATCCGCCGATACGCAGTATTTT.

The V call is TRBV4-3, the J call TRBJ2-3; the match to TRBD2 covers 7 bases. The ends lost 0 bases at V and 0 bases at J; junction bases unmatched: 6. CDR1 is LGHNA and CDR2 is YSLEER in the germline V gene. The CDR3 is 17 residues long. As DNA, the CDR3 is TGCGCCAGCAGCCAAGATTCCTTGGGGGGGAGCACAGATACGCAGTATTTT. Translating gives CASSQDSLGGSTDTQYF.

This clonotype was seen at least ten times. The chain employs TRBV28 and TRBJ2-1; 8 bases agree with TRBD2. The V and J ends lost 6 bases and 6 bases, in that order; junction bases with no gene match: 10. The germline gives CDR1 MDHEN, CDR2 SYDVKM. This CDR3 region has 15 residues. The CDR3 is CASRLSGSPRNEQFF. CDR3 DNA: TGTGCCAGCAGACTAAGCGGGAGTCCTCGCAATGAGCAGTTCTTC.

The chain combines TRBV4-3 with TRBJ1-1; D gene unclear. The CDR3 totals 14 residues. Trimming cost V 0 bases and J 5 bases, with 10 bases left between them. The germline gives CDR1 LGHNA, CDR2 YSLEER. As DNA, the CDR3 is TGCGCCAGCAGCCAAGATCTGGTTGGGACTGAAGCTTTCTTT. Translation: CASSQDLVGTEAFF.

This clonotype was detected only a few times. This chain connects TRBV12-3 or TRBV12-4 to TRBJ2-3; 8 bases agree with TRBD1. Trimming at V came to 8 bases and at J to 6 bases, leaving 13 bases not matched to a gene. The CDR3 spans 15 residues. In nucleotides, the CDR3 is TGTGCCAGCGGAGCTGGGACAGGCCTGATGGATACGCAGTATTTT. Translated, it gives CASGAGTGLMDTQYF.

In this sample, this clonotype turned up many times. The J gene is TRBJ2-7, the V gene TRBV28; perhaps D is TRBD1 or TRBD2 (7 bases each). Germline CDR1 and CDR2: MDHEN and SYDVKM. The CDR3 is made up of 17 amino acids. Trimming left V 4 bases short and J 3 bases short, with 22 bases between. The CDR3 sequence: CASSSEFDREGNYEQYF. The CDR3, as DNA: TGTGCCAGCAGTTCCGAATTCGACAGGGAGGGAAACTACGAGCAGTACTTC.

There are a few counts of this clonotype. The J gene is TRBJ2-5, the V gene TRBV28, with TRBD1 matching over 8 bases. With 6 bases clipped from V and 5 bases from J, the junction kept 14 bases outside the gene matches. Germline CDR1 and CDR2: MDHEN and SYDVKM. The CDR3 loop spans 16 amino acids. The CDR3 protein is CASRRRQGSKGETQYF. Here the CDR3 DNA reads TGTGCCAGCAGGAGAAGACAGGGGTCAAAGGGGGAGACCCAGTACTTC. The variable domain in full, with the rest retrieved from reference TRBV28 and TRBJ2-5, is DVKVTQSSRYLVKRTGEKVFLECVQDMDHENMFWYRQDPGLGLRLIYFSYDVKMKEKGDIPEGYSVSREKKERFSLILESASTNQTSMYLCASRRRQGSKGETQYFGPGTRLLVL.

This clonotype was seen at least ten times. The chain couples TRBV12-3 or TRBV12-4 to TRBJ2-1; D perhaps matches TRBD1 (6 bases). The V end was cut by 3 bases, the J end by 6 bases, with 9 bases between. The CDR3 is 13 amino acids. The CDR3 region is CASSFVQGNEQFF. Written as DNA, the CDR3 is TGTGCCAGCAGTTTTGTACAGGGCAATGAGCAGTTCTTC.

The chain uses TRBV10-3 and TRBJ2-7; the D gene is possibly TRBD1 (6 bases). V gave up 3 bases and J gave up 2 bases, with 17 bases separating them. The germline gives CDR1 ENHRY, CDR2 SYGVKD. The CDR3 consists of 16 residues. The CDR3 region is CAISEPATEGAYEQYF. DNA for the CDR3: TGTGCCATCAGTGAACCAGCCACCGAGGGGGCCTACGAGCAGTACTTC.

In its sample, this clonotype was seen a few times. The chain joins TRBV20-1 to TRBJ2-3; D call uncertain. V was shortened by 2 bases and J by 2 bases, with 5 bases between the two germline ends. Germline V CDR1 and CDR2: DFQATT, SNEGSKA (reference sequence). CDR3 length: 12 residues. This CDR3 reads CSARSLTDTQYF. The CDR3 DNA is TGCAGTGCTAGATCCCTCACAGATACGCAGTATTTT.

There are a few counts of this clonotype. This chain uses TRBV20-1 with TRBJ1-2; a possible D gene is TRBD1 (5 bases). This CDR3 spans 13 amino acids. V was shortened by 3 bases and J by 0 bases, with 8 bases between the two germline ends. Germline assignment: CDR1 DFQATT and CDR2 SNEGSKA (reference sequence). The CDR3 region is CSASLRANYGYTF. The CDR3 DNA reads TGCAGTGCTAGCCTCAGGGCTAACTATGGCTACACCTTC.

The chain has TRBV7-2 and TRBJ1-1; 8 bases match TRBD1. The junction had 10 bases not matched to a gene; V was cut back by 8 bases and J by 5 bases. The germline V gene has CDR1 SGHTA and CDR2 FQGNSA. CDR3 length equals 14 residues. The CDR3 reads CASCLNRGGTEAFF. Written as DNA, the CDR3 is TGTGCCAGCTGTTTAAACAGGGGGGGGACTGAAGCTTTCTTT. Full variable domain (outside the CDR3, taken from reference TRBV7-2 and TRBJ1-1): GAGVSQSPSNKVTEKGKDVELRCDPISGHTALYWYRQSLGQGLEFLIYFQGNSAPDKSGLPSDRFSAERTGGSVSTLTIQRTQQEDSAVYLCASCLNRGGTEAFFGQGTRLTVV.

A single count supports this clonotype. An end of the junction differs from the germline gene, which may be a read error. This chain links TRBV12-3 or TRBV12-4 with TRBJ1-5; D gene ambiguous. The CDR3 covers 18 residues. CDR3 coding DNA: TGTACCAGCAGTTTAGCGTTTTCCGAAGCCCTTAGCAATCAGCCCCAGCATTTT. Translating it yields CTSSLAFSEALSNQPQHF.

This chain connects TRBV11-2 to TRBJ1-4, with 8 positions matching TRBD1. CDR1 SGHAT and CDR2 FQNNGV come from the germline V gene. The ends lost 3 bases at V and 2 bases at J; junction bases unmatched: 14. The CDR3 length is 19 residues. The CDR3, as DNA: TGTGCCAGCAGCTTCTCTCTACAGGGGGTTCTGCGGACTAATGAAAAACTGTTTTTT. This translates into CASSFSLQGVLRTNEKLFF.

There are a few counts of this clonotype. This chain joins TRBV5-5 and TRBJ2-3, with 10 bases lining up with TRBD1. The V segment lost 0 bases and the J segment 1 base; nucleotides outside the gene matches: 8. From germline, CDR1 is SGHKS and CDR2 YYEKEE (reference sequence). The length of the CDR3 is 18 residues. For the CDR3, the DNA is TGTGCCAGCAGCTTGGACCCCGGGACAGGGGTTCGCACAGATACGCAGTATTTT. It encodes CASSLDPGTGVRTDTQYF.

This chain connects TRBV5-1 to TRBJ2-7; 10 bases map to TRBD2. This CDR3 has 14 amino acids. The trim removed 5 bases at V and 2 bases at J, leaving 4 bases unmatched. Germline V gene sequence: CDR1 SGHRS, CDR2 YFSETQ. Here the CDR3 reads CASRWTSGPYEQYF. The CDR3 nucleotides read TGCGCCAGCAGATGGACTAGCGGTCCCTACGAGCAGTACTTC.

J is TRBJ2-7 and V is TRBV6-5, with unresolved D. Trimming took 2 bases from V and 12 from J, leaving 17 bases between them. This CDR3 spans 13 amino acids. CDR1 is MNHEY and CDR2 is SVGAGI in the germline V gene. CDR3 residues: CASSYRILEPRYF. The CDR3 DNA is TGTGCCAGCAGTTACAGGATCCTCGAACCACGGTACTTC.

This clonotype was counted ten times or more. The rearrangement uses TRBV12-3 or TRBV12-4 and TRBJ2-7, with D possibly TRBD2 on 5 matching bases. This CDR3 has 15 residues. Trimming cost V 4 bases and J 0 bases, with 13 bases left between them. The CDR3 sequence is CASSSLSGPSYEQYF. CDR3 sequence (DNA): TGTGCCAGCAGTTCCCTCAGCGGCCCCTCCTACGAGCAGTACTTC.

This clonotype occurred many times. V gene TRBV7-6 combines with J gene TRBJ2-7, with TRBD1 as a possible D gene (5 bases). Germline V CDR1 and CDR2: SGHVS, FNYEAQ. Trimming removed 4 bases at V and 3 bases at J, with 10 bases between. CDR3 length: 13 amino acids. The CDR3 nucleotides read TGTGCCAGCAGCTACAGAGACAGCTACGAGCAGTACTTC. This gives the protein CASSYRDSYEQYF.

The table lists this clonotype with a few counts. The rearrangement uses TRBV29-1 and TRBJ1-2; possibly TRBD1 for D (5 bases). V dropped 7 bases and J dropped 2 bases, with 8 bases sitting between them. The CDR3 spans 11 residues. Germline V lookup: CDR1 SQVTM, CDR2 ANQGSEA. The CDR3 is CSATENYGYTF. CDR3 DNA: TGCAGCGCGACAGAAAACTATGGCTACACCTTC.

The rearrangement uses TRBV5-1 and TRBJ1-1, with TRBD1 matching 7 bases. From germline, CDR1 is SGHRS and CDR2 YFSETQ. V lost 4 bases, J lost 3 bases, and 12 bases stayed unmatched. The CDR3 runs 16 residues. The CDR3 DNA is TGCGCCAGCAGCCCGGCTCCATACAGGGGTGACACTGAAGCTTTCTTT. Translating gives CASSPAPYRGDTEAFF.

J is TRBJ2-2 and V is TRBV28; D may be TRBD1 or TRBD2 (7 bases each). The V end lost 6 bases, the J end lost 7 bases, and 30 bases lay between the germline ends. Germline CDR1 is MDHEN and CDR2 is SYDVKM. This CDR3 is 19 amino acids long. CDR3 in amino acids: CASSLPTGAGVRSGGELFF. The CDR3 region has the DNA TGTGCCAGCAGCCTCCCAACAGGGGCGGGGGTCCGGTCGGGCGGGGAGCTGTTTTTT. Drawing the rest from reference TRBV28 and TRBJ2-2, the complete variable domain is DVKVTQSSRYLVKRTGEKVFLECVQDMDHENMFWYRQDPGLGLRLIYFSYDVKMKEKGDIPEGYSVSREKKERFSLILESASTNQTSMYLCASSLPTGAGVRSGGELFFGEGSRLTVL.

This chain links TRBV2 with TRBJ2-5; tentative D call: TRBD2 (5 bases). This CDR3 is 14 amino acids long. The V end lost 3 bases, the J end lost 4 bases, and 12 bases lay between the germline ends. Germline V gene sequence: CDR1 SNHLY, CDR2 FYNNEI. CDR3 protein: CASSDRLASETQYF. CDR3 DNA sequence: TGTGCCAGCAGTGATCGATTAGCGTCAGAGACCCAGTACTTC.

V usage is TRBV6-2 or TRBV6-3 and J usage is TRBJ2-3; 9 nucleotides match TRBD2. The germline V gene encodes CDR1 MNHEY and CDR2 SVGEGT. The V gene end was trimmed by 6 bases and the J gene end by 2 bases; junction bases not matched to a gene: 15. This CDR3 is 18 amino acids long. CDR3 DNA sequence: TGTGCCAGCAGGTTCAATAGCGGGAGTGGAATACTCACAGATACGCAGTATTTT. Protein product: CASRFNSGSGILTDTQYF.

The V gene is TRBV20-1, the J gene TRBJ1-3, with D maybe TRBD1 (5 bases). This CDR3 spans 16 amino acids. V was cut by 0 bases and J by 0 bases, with 12 bases left in between. Germline assignment: CDR1 DFQATT and CDR2 SNEGSKA (reference sequence). In DNA form, the CDR3 reads TGCAGTGCTAGAGATCGGAGGGGCCTCTCTGGAAACACCATATATTTT. The encoded protein is CSARDRRGLSGNTIYF.